These 22 T cell receptor beta chains came from one sample sequenced in a study of blood T cell repertoires in COVID-19. Assay used: immunoSEQ multiplex PCR; TCRdb lists only in-frame clones, some missing. The profile shows about 100,000 clones, over 65% of them singletons. The specimen sequenced was peripheral blood. Receptor source: a human donor in a cohort sampled during active COVID-19.

This chain connects TRBV18 to TRBJ1-2; D is ambiguous. The CDR3 spans 14 residues. CDR1 is KGHSH, CDR2 LQKENI, per germline. V was trimmed by 1 base and J by 4 bases, leaving 10 bases between them. CDR3 nucleotide sequence: TGTGCCAGCTCACCACAAGCTGAATCCTATGGCTACACCTTC. Protein product: CASSPQAESYGYTF.

The chain links TRBV5-1 to TRBJ1-1; 8 bases map to TRBD1. The junction had 6 bases not matched to a gene; V was cut back by 4 bases and J by 4 bases. There are 14 residues in the CDR3. Germline V CDR1 and CDR2: SGHRS, YFSETQ. CDR3 loop: CASSAKTGGTEAFF. In DNA form, the CDR3 reads TGCGCCAGCAGCGCCAAAACAGGGGGCACTGAAGCTTTCTTT.

This chain uses TRBV11-2 with TRBJ1-1, with D possibly being TRBD1 (6 bases). Germline-derived CDR1 and CDR2 are SGHAT and FQNNGV. The length of the CDR3 is 13 residues. The V and J ends lost 5 bases and 4 bases respectively, with 11 bases between them. This CDR3 reads CASSQQGFTEAFF. The CDR3 DNA reads TGTGCCAGCAGCCAACAGGGCTTCACTGAAGCTTTCTTT. The full variable domain, completed using reference TRBV11-2 and TRBJ1-1, is EAGVAQSPRYKIIEKRQSVAFWCNPISGHATLYWYQQILGQGPKLLIQFQNNGVVDDSQLPKDRFSAERLKGVDSTLKIQPAKLEDSAVYLCASSQQGFTEAFFGQGTRLTVV.

The CDR3 here is CATSRDSTYGYTF. The CDR3 DNA follows: TGTGCCACCAGCAGAGACAGTACCTATGGCTACACCTTC. The V gene is TRBV15, the J gene TRBJ1-2; D is ambiguous. The CDR3 extends over 13 amino acids. V was trimmed by 0 bases and J by 4 bases, leaving 6 bases between them. In germline, CDR1 is LNHNV, CDR2 YYDKDF (reference sequence).

This clone appeared a single time. This chain joins TRBV15 and TRBJ1-1; 11 bases map to TRBD1. After removal of 1 base from V and 2 bases from J, the junction contained 3 bases not matched to a gene. The length of the CDR3 is 16 residues. Germline-derived CDR1 and CDR2 are LNHNV and YYDKDF (reference sequence). CDR3 residues: CATSRGTGGSNTEAFF. CDR3 sequence (DNA): TGTGCCACCAGCAGAGGGACAGGGGGCTCAAACACTGAAGCTTTCTTT.

The J gene is TRBJ2-7, the V gene TRBV9; D perhaps matches TRBD2 (5 bases). The CDR3 is made up of 14 amino acids. Between the trimmed V and J ends, which lost 5 bases and 3 bases, there was a span of 15 bases. Germline assignment: CDR1 SGDLS and CDR2 YYNGEE. In DNA form, the CDR3 reads TGTGCCAGCAGTCGACAAGCGGTCTTCTACGAGCAGTACTTC. Protein sequence: CASSRQAVFYEQYF.

The chain uses TRBV12-3 or TRBV12-4 and TRBJ2-7, with D possibly matching TRBD1 (6 bases). The CDR3 consists of 13 residues. With 3 bases removed from V and 4 bases from J, the gap between germline ends came to 10 bases. The CDR3 sequence is CASSFGQLYEQYF. The CDR3 DNA follows: TGTGCCAGCAGTTTCGGACAGCTGTACGAGCAGTACTTC.

V usage is TRBV5-1 and J usage is TRBJ2-3, with 7 bases lining up with TRBD2. Trimming at V came to 7 bases and at J to 6 bases, leaving 14 bases not matched to a gene. CDR1 and CDR2 from the germline V gene are SGHRS and YFSETQ. The CDR3 sequence is 15 residues long. The CDR3 is CASSLAGVPRDTQYF. The DNA for the CDR3 is TGCGCCAGCTCCCTCGCGGGGGTCCCAAGGGATACGCAGTATTTT. Variable domain in full (rest from reference TRBV5-1 and TRBJ2-3): KAGVTQTPRYLIKTRGQQVTLSCSPISGHRSVSWYQQTPGQGLQFLFEYFSETQRNKGNFPGRFSGRQFSNSRSEMNVSTLELGDSALYLCASSLAGVPRDTQYFGPGTRLTVL.

This clone occurred a few times. The chain combines TRBV18 with TRBJ1-5; D is perhaps TRBD1 (5 bases). Germline V gives CDR1 KGHSH, CDR2 LQKENI. CDR3 length equals 14 residues. The V gene lost 2 bases and the J gene lost 7 bases, with 12 bases spanning the gap. The CDR3 reads CASSPSGLRQPQHF. The CDR3 DNA reads TGTGCCAGCTCACCATCAGGGTTAAGGCAGCCCCAGCATTTT. Drawing the rest from reference TRBV18 and TRBJ1-5, the complete variable domain is NAGVMQNPRHLVRRRGQEARLRCSPMKGHSHVYWYRQLPEEGLKFMVYLQKENIIDESGMPKERFSAEFPKEGPSILRIQQVVRGDSAAYFCASSPSGLRQPQHFGDGTRLSIL.

This clone has only one observation. The chain has TRBV12-3 or TRBV12-4 and TRBJ1-1; no definite D call. Trimming left V 6 bases short and J 1 base short, with 9 bases between. This CDR3 contains 13 residues. CDR3 coding DNA: TGTGCCAGCAGACGAGCACGGAACACTGAAGCTTTCTTT. Amino acids: CASRRARNTEAFF.

The chain joins TRBV5-6 to TRBJ2-1; tentative D call: TRBD1 (6 bases). The CDR3 totals 15 residues. V was trimmed by 1 base and J by 6 bases, leaving 14 bases between them. Germline-derived CDR1 and CDR2 are SGHDT and YYEEEE. CDR3 amino acids: CASSLRTGYGNEQFF. CDR3 nucleotides: TGTGCCAGCAGCTTGAGAACAGGGTATGGCAATGAGCAGTTCTTC.

The rearrangement uses TRBV15 and TRBJ2-5; a weak D match, TRBD2 (8 bases). Germline CDR1 LNHNV, CDR2 YYDKDF (reference sequence). This CDR3 spans 16 amino acids. Deletions cut 2 bases from V and 0 bases from J, with 13 bases between. The CDR3 region is CATSRRGRGDQETQYF. The CDR3 DNA follows: TGTGCCACCAGCAGAAGGGGGCGGGGGGACCAAGAGACCCAGTACTTC.

This clone was seen only once. This chain uses TRBV2 with TRBJ2-7; possibly TRBD2 for D (5 bases). The germline V gene has CDR1 SNHLY and CDR2 FYNNEI. Trimming took off 6 bases at V and 0 bases at J, with 9 bases between the two ends. The length of the CDR3 is 13 residues. For the CDR3, the DNA is TGTGCCAGCAGGGCAACTAGCTCCTACGAGCAGTACTTC. This encodes CASRATSSYEQYF. Together with reference TRBV2 and TRBJ2-7, the CDR3 gives the full variable domain: EPEVTQTPSHQVTQMGQEVILRCVPISNHLYFYWYRQILGQKVEFLVSFYNNEISEKSEIFDDQFSVERPDGSNFTLKIRSTKLEDSAMYFCASRATSSYEQYFGPGTRLTVT.

The V call is TRBV29-1, the J call TRBJ2-2; TRBD2 is a possible D gene (6 bases). CDR3 length: 14 amino acids. Per the germline V gene, CDR1 is SQVTM and CDR2 is ANQGSEA. The germline V and J ends were trimmed by 6 bases and 0 bases, with 11 bases remaining between them. The CDR3 spells CSVRRGANTGELFF. The CDR3 DNA reads as TGCAGCGTGAGGCGGGGCGCGAACACCGGGGAGCTGTTTTTT.

V is TRBV5-1 and J is TRBJ2-1; 10 nucleotides match TRBD2. The CDR3 is made up of 15 amino acids. CDR1 is SGHRS, CDR2 YFSETQ, per germline. Losses at the gene ends were 0 bases for V and 6 bases for J; bases not matched to a gene: 3. CDR3 sequence reads: CASSLASGSVNEQFF. In DNA form, the CDR3 reads TGCGCCAGCAGCTTGGCTAGCGGGAGCGTCAATGAGCAGTTCTTC.

The chain employs TRBV3-1 (or the pseudogene TRBV3-2) and TRBJ1-1, with D unresolved. The V gene lost 1 base and the J gene lost 4 bases, with 13 bases spanning the gap. This CDR3 contains 15 residues. The germline V gene has CDR1 LGHDT and CDR2 YNNKEL (reference sequence). CDR3 amino acids: CASSQAGTLSTEAFF. The CDR3 bases are TGTGCCAGCAGCCAAGCAGGAACCTTGTCCACTGAAGCTTTCTTT.

This clone was seen a handful of times. V gene TRBV5-5 combines with J gene TRBJ2-3, with D possibly matching TRBD1 (5 bases). Trimming took 7 bases from V and 4 from J, leaving 13 bases between them. This CDR3 contains 13 residues. Per the germline V gene, CDR1 is SGHKS and CDR2 is YYEKEE (reference sequence). This CDR3 is CASRRQGSDTQYF. The DNA of the CDR3 is TGTGCCAGCCGAAGGCAGGGCTCAGATACGCAGTATTTT.

This clone has only one observation. V usage is TRBV5-4 and J usage is TRBJ1-2, with a possible D match to TRBD1 (5 bases). Trimming removed 0 bases from V and 5 bases from J, with 14 bases in between. The CDR3 sequence is 15 residues long. In germline, CDR1 is SGHNT, CDR2 YYREEE (reference sequence). CDR3 nucleotides: TGTGCCAGCAGCTTGGGAGGAGTGGGGGGATATGGCTACACCTTC. Translated: CASSLGGVGGYGYTF.

This clone has just one count. The J gene is TRBJ2-5, the V gene TRBV9; the D gene is possibly TRBD1 (5 bases). V was pared by 3 bases and J by 5 bases, with 17 bases between. Germline loops: CDR1 SGDLS, CDR2 YYNGEE. The CDR3 is 15 amino acids. CDR3 coding DNA: TGTGCCAGCAGCGGAAGGGGTCAGCCTTGGGAGACCCAGTACTTC. Translation: CASSGRGQPWETQYF.

V and J are TRBV7-9 and TRBJ2-1; D possibly corresponds to TRBD2 (5 bases). CDR1 and CDR2 (germline): SEHNR, FQNEAQ (reference sequence). V gave up 1 base and J gave up 5 bases, with 12 bases separating them. The length of the CDR3 is 15 residues. CDR3 protein: CASSLEATTNNEQFF. CDR3 DNA: TGTGCCAGCAGCTTAGAGGCGACTACTAACAATGAGCAGTTCTTC.

The chain couples TRBV18 to TRBJ2-7; 8 bases line up with TRBD2. With V trimmed by 3 bases and J by 0 bases, 4 bases remained unmatched. This CDR3 region has 15 residues. Germline V CDR1 and CDR2: KGHSH, LQKENI. The CDR3 DNA follows: TGTGCCAGCTCACCTCTAAGCGGGAGCTCCTACGAGCAGTACTTC. Its translation is CASSPLSGSSYEQYF.

This chain uses TRBV27 with TRBJ2-7, with 7 bases identical to TRBD2. V gave up 2 bases and J gave up 2 bases; unmatched junction bases: 12. The CDR3 covers 17 residues. In germline, CDR1 is MNHEY, CDR2 SMNVEV (reference sequence). The CDR3 spells CASSLNGRGVRTYEQYF. The CDR3, as DNA: TGTGCCAGCAGTTTAAATGGTCGGGGGGTCCGAACCTACGAGCAGTACTTC.